The 11 T cell receptor beta chains below all came from one sample that was sequenced in a study of OX40 agonist ivuxolimab in advanced cancers. Here immunoSEQ multiplex PCR was the method, and the copy in TCRdb shows in-frame clones only, minus some. The sample records around 62,000 clones, approximately 82% being singletons. This material consisted of CD4+ or CD8+ T cells sorted from blood, taken in a trial of the OX40 agonist ivuxolimab. All receptors come from an adult with an advanced solid tumor such as melanoma, head and neck, liver or kidney cancer.

J is TRBJ1-4 and V is TRBV5-1; TRBD1 aligns across 8 bases. Germline V gene lookup returns CDR1 SGHRS and CDR2 YFSETQ. This CDR3 is built from 15 residues. Trimming took 3 bases from V and 0 from J; bases not matched to a gene: 1. CDR3 amino acids: CASSSGGATNEKLFF. The CDR3 DNA reads TGCGCCAGCAGCTCAGGGGGCGCAACTAATGAAAAACTGTTTTTT.

This chain links TRBV5-1 with TRBJ1-1, with 12 bases lining up with TRBD1. Germline loops: CDR1 SGHRS, CDR2 YFSETQ. This CDR3 is 17 amino acids long. The junction had 8 bases not matched to a gene; V was cut back by 2 bases and J by 3 bases. The CDR3 nucleotides are TGCGCCAGCAGCTTAACCGGGACAGGGGGCCTGGACACTGAAGCTTTCTTT. This encodes CASSLTGTGGLDTEAFF.

The chain carries TRBV12-2 and TRBJ2-1; the table's D call, TRBD2, has no DNA check behind it. TRBV12-2 is an annotated pseudogene. The CDR3 has 16 residues. CDR3 in DNA: TGTGCAAGTCGCTTAGAGACTAGCGGGGGGGCGAGTGAGCAGTTCTTC. Its protein is CASRLETSGGASEQFF.

CDR3 sequence reads: CASSLDWPPREQYF. CDR3 nucleotides: TGTGCCAGCAGCTTAGACTGGCCCCCTCGCGAGCAGTACTTC. The chain combines TRBV11-3 with TRBJ2-7; no firm D call. V lost 0 bases and J 6 bases, leaving 12 bases between the germline ends. The CDR3 has 14 amino acids. CDR1 is SGHNT, CDR2 YENEEA, per germline.

The rearrangement links TRBV9 to TRBJ1-3; 7 nucleotides line up with TRBD1. The CDR3 sequence is 17 residues long. Germline V gene lookup returns CDR1 SGDLS and CDR2 YYNGEE. Germline trimming cut 0 bases from V and 0 bases from J; bases unmatched to any gene: 6. CDR3 residues: CASSVAQTGYSGNTIYF. DNA for the CDR3: TGTGCCAGCAGCGTAGCTCAGACAGGGTACTCTGGAAACACCATATATTTT.

J is TRBJ1-6 and V is TRBV28; weak D call: TRBD1 (6 bases). Germline CDR1 is MDHEN and CDR2 is SYDVKM. Trimming removed 5 bases from V and 3 bases from J, with 23 bases in between. CDR3 size: 19 residues. Here the CDR3 DNA reads TGTGCCAGCAGTCTTTTGGGGGAACAGGGAAAAGGCTATAATTCACCCCTCCACTTT. It specifies CASSLLGEQGKGYNSPLHF. Using reference TRBV28 and TRBJ1-6 for the parts outside the CDR3, the full variable domain is DVKVTQSSRYLVKRTGEKVFLECVQDMDHENMFWYRQDPGLGLRLIYFSYDVKMKEKGDIPEGYSVSREKKERFSLILESASTNQTSMYLCASSLLGEQGKGYNSPLHFGNGTRLTVT.

The genes are TRBV6-5 and TRBJ1-1; D is possibly TRBD1 (5 bases). V shed 2 bases and J shed 7 bases, with 11 bases lying between them. The CDR3 extends over 13 amino acids. Per the germline V gene, CDR1 is MNHEY and CDR2 is SVGAGI. The CDR3 DNA reads as TGTGCCAGCAGTTACCCCGGGGGGGGTGAAGCTTTCTTT. As protein: CASSYPGGGEAFF.

This rearrangement joins TRBV5-1 to TRBJ2-7, with TRBD1 matching over 7 bases. CDR1 is SGHRS and CDR2 is YFSETQ in the germline V gene. Germline trimming cut 5 bases from V and 5 bases from J; bases unmatched to any gene: 7. The length of the CDR3 is 13 residues. The DNA of the CDR3 is TGCGCCAGCAGTAAGGACAGGAACCACGAGCAGTACTTC. Translating it yields CASSKDRNHEQYF. The full variable domain, with the rest looked up from reference TRBV5-1 and TRBJ2-7, is KAGVTQTPRYLIKTRGQQVTLSCSPISGHRSVSWYQQTPGQGLQFLFEYFSETQRNKGNFPGRFSGRQFSNSRSEMNVSTLELGDSALYLCASSKDRNHEQYFGPGTRLTVT.

The CDR3 region has the DNA TGCAGTGCTAGTCGAACCGGCGAAGCTTTCTTT. Its protein product is CSASRTGEAFF. The rearrangement links TRBV20-1 to TRBJ1-1, with D unresolved. Between the trimmed V and J ends, which lost 3 bases and 8 bases, there was a span of 10 bases. Germline lookup yields CDR1 DFQATT and CDR2 SNEGSKA (reference sequence). This CDR3 is 11 amino acids long.

V and J are TRBV23-1 and TRBJ2-2; D may be TRBD1 (5 bases). TRBV23-1 falls under the ORF class, with uncertain function. The CDR3 spans 18 residues. V gave up 0 bases and J gave up 2 bases, with 16 bases separating them. CDR3 residues: CASSQSLWGSDNTGELFF. CDR3 DNA: TGCGCCAGCAGTCAATCCTTATGGGGCTCAGATAACACCGGGGAGCTGTTTTTT.

The V call is TRBV18, the J call TRBJ2-7; D may be TRBD1 (6 bases). The CDR3 extends over 14 amino acids. The ends were cut back, 3 bases at V and 2 bases at J, with 11 bases in the middle. Germline V gives CDR1 KGHSH, CDR2 LQKENI. The CDR3 coding sequence is TGTGCCAGCTCACCGACCGGACAGACCTACGAGCAGTACTTC. Protein product: CASSPTGQTYEQYF.